This TCR beta chain stems from a study of T cell responses to AZD1222 COVID-19 vaccine. Overall study: Second-dose schedules of about 4 or about 12 weeks were combined.

The table came from immunoSEQ multiplex PCR; TCRdb's copy has only in-frame clones and leaves some out. This sample yields about 110,000 clones, of which around 94% are seen a single time; 2% to 2.5% belongs to the top ten. Concerning this clone: Its antigen is currently unknown.

Study-level findings and limits: All repertoire sampling was performed exclusively after the peak T cell response. Clonal diversity was possibly underestimated, and the donors were mostly white British, with more females. Baseline serostatus was positive in only a handful of AZD1222 recipients.

The germline gives CDR1 SGHVS, CDR2 FQNEAQ. This CDR3 has 15 amino acids. V trimming: 2 bases; J trimming: 2 bases; junction bases outside the gene matches: 5. The chain combines TRBV7-8 with TRBJ1-2; 7 bases map to TRBD1. The TCR comes from an adult in good health. The sample here was peripheral blood, taken on day 0 of AZD1222 vaccination. The CDR3 loop is CASSLMGQTNYGYTF. For the CDR3, the DNA is TGTGCCAGCAGCTTAATGGGACAGACAAACTATGGCTACACCTTC.